This entry lists 32 T cell receptor beta chains sequenced from one sample in a study of naive and memory T cell subsets. Both TRBC1 and TRBC2 were covered by a beta constant-region primer of two equimolar oligonucleotides. Nested alpha and beta constant-region primers with the SP2 primer drove four PCR rounds on ligated cDNA. TCRdb called the UMI-ligation and nested PCR reads again in MiXCR, with one record for every CDR3 protein. The table includes 150,000 or so distinct CDR3 sequences, roughly 20% detected once. No antigen has been assigned to these receptors. Whole-study findings and limits: Possibly reflecting memory cells re-expressing CD45RA, a few larger clonotypes occurred in naive repertoires, especially CD8.

The sample taken for sequencing was naive CD4+ T cells from blood. The receptor source for this set is a human donor in good health.

V and J are TRBV7-6 and TRBJ2-1; D gene unclear. Germline values: CDR1 SGHVS, CDR2 FNYEAQ. The CDR3 sequence is 16 residues long. The V and J ends lost 1 base and 0 bases respectively, with 10 bases between them. DNA for the CDR3: TGTGCCAGCAGCTTAGGTGCTATTGCCTCCTACAATGAGCAGTTCTTC. It yields the protein CASSLGAIASYNEQFF. Complete variable domain (other parts from reference TRBV7-6 and TRBJ2-1): GAGVSQSPRYKVTKRGQDVALRCDPISGHVSLYWYRQALGQGPEFLTYFNYEAQQDKSGLPNDRFSAERPEGSISTLTIQRTEQRDSAMYRCASSLGAIASYNEQFFGPGTRLTVL.

This clonotype was counted a single time. The chain combines TRBV3-1 with TRBJ1-5; 9 bases line up with TRBD1. The germline CDR1 and CDR2 sequences are LGHDT and YNNKEL (reference sequence). Trimming at V came to 3 bases and at J to 0 bases, leaving 0 bases not matched to a gene. The CDR3 loop spans 15 amino acids. Here the CDR3 reads CASSQTGGSNQPQHF. CDR3 nucleotide sequence: TGTGCCAGCAGCCAGACAGGGGGTAGCAATCAGCCCCAGCATTTT.

This clonotype was picked up a small number of times. The chain is built from TRBV20-1 and TRBJ1-2; 7 bases match TRBD1. The germline gives CDR1 DFQATT, CDR2 SNEGSKA (reference sequence). J was trimmed by 4 bases and V by 8 bases; bases with no gene match: 19. The CDR3 spans 16 residues. DNA of the CDR3: TGCAGTACCCGTGAATCCTTGGGAGGGGGCAGCTATGGCTACACCTTC. It is translated as CSTRESLGGGSYGYTF.

This clonotype was found many times. The rearrangement joins TRBV5-5 to TRBJ1-1, with D uncertain. The V end lost 5 bases, the J end lost 3 bases, and 17 bases lay between the germline ends. The CDR3 contains 15 residues. Looked up from germline, CDR1 is SGHKS and CDR2 is YYEKEE (reference sequence). The CDR3 sequence: CASSFTTTTDTEAFF. CDR3 in DNA: TGTGCCAGCAGTTTCACGACAACTACCGACACTGAAGCTTTCTTT.

This clonotype has ten or more counts. J is TRBJ2-7 and V is TRBV20-1, with TRBD1 matching 8 bases. Germline CDR1 is DFQATT and CDR2 is SNEGSKA (reference sequence). The CDR3 is made up of 13 amino acids. The V segment lost 6 bases and the J segment 2 bases; nucleotides outside the gene matches: 6. The CDR3 spells CSARQGAPYEQYF. CDR3 coding DNA: TGCAGTGCCCGGCAGGGGGCCCCCTACGAGCAGTACTTC.

A few counts support this clonotype. This rearrangement joins TRBV10-2 to TRBJ2-3; D is possibly TRBD2 (6 bases). The CDR3 spans 17 residues. V was clipped by 6 bases and J by 4 bases, with 23 bases between them. CDR1 is WSHSY, CDR2 SAAADI, per germline. The CDR3 DNA is TGCGCCAGCAGCACAACGACACTAGCAGCGAGATCAGATACGCAGTATTTT. It specifies CASSTTTLAARSDTQYF.

This clonotype was seen a handful of times. CDR3 residues: CASSPLRVQTTHNEQFF. CDR3 nucleotides: TGTGCCAGTAGCCCCCTGCGAGTCCAGACAACCCACAATGAGCAGTTCTTC. The chain uses TRBV19 and TRBJ2-1; D remains ambiguous. Germline V gives CDR1 LNHDA, CDR2 SQIVND (reference sequence). Trimming left V 6 bases short and J 5 bases short, with 23 bases between. This CDR3 is 17 amino acids long.

This clonotype was recorded at least ten times. The genes are TRBV6-5 and TRBJ2-2; D possibly corresponds to TRBD2 (6 bases). The CDR3 totals 17 residues. V lost 0 bases, J lost 0 bases, and 11 bases lay in between. Germline V CDR1 and CDR2: MNHEY, SVGAGI. The CDR3 bases are TGTGCCAGCAGTTACTCAGTCGGACTACCGAACACCGGGGAGCTGTTTTTT. This codes for CASSYSVGLPNTGELFF.

The rearrangement uses TRBV12-3 or TRBV12-4 and TRBJ1-3; D is unclear. The CDR3 loop spans 15 amino acids. V shed 8 bases and J shed 0 bases, with 14 bases lying between them. DNA for the CDR3: TGTGCCAGCTCCTCGGACTTACGCTCTGGAAACACCATATATTTT. Amino acids: CASSSDLRSGNTIYF.

This clonotype was seen ten or more times. The chain combines TRBV6-5 with TRBJ2-1, with D possibly matching TRBD2 (6 bases). This CDR3 has 18 amino acids. Germline V gene sequence: CDR1 MNHEY, CDR2 SVGAGI. V lost 10 bases, J lost 1 base, and 26 bases lay in between. The CDR3: CATLAPSFGRGSYNEQFF. The DNA for the CDR3 is TGTGCCACCCTAGCCCCTAGCTTCGGGAGAGGGTCCTACAATGAGCAGTTCTTC.

The chain joins TRBV29-1 to TRBJ2-5; TRBD2 matches at 7 bases. Losses at the gene ends were 4 bases for V and 4 bases for J; bases not matched to a gene: 3. The germline gives CDR1 SQVTM, CDR2 ANQGSEA. The CDR3 has 12 amino acids. The CDR3 here is CSVVGGIETQYF. The CDR3 DNA reads as TGCAGCGTTGTCGGGGGGATAGAGACCCAGTACTTC.

This clonotype was observed a handful of times. The chain recombines TRBV12-3 or TRBV12-4 with TRBJ2-1; TRBD2 agrees at 11 bases. The CDR3 is 15 residues long. J was trimmed by 10 bases and V by 2 bases; bases with no gene match: 7. The CDR3 loop is CASSLSLLAGDEQFF. In nucleotides, the CDR3 is TGTGCCAGCAGTTTATCCCTACTAGCGGGAGACGAGCAGTTCTTC.

The J gene is TRBJ1-2, the V gene TRBV12-3 or TRBV12-4; 12 bases are a match to TRBD1. Unmatched junction bases numbered 7, after V lost 4 bases and J lost 4 bases. The CDR3 runs 16 residues. CDR3 sequence (DNA): TGTGCCAGCAGTTCAGGGGACAGGGGGCTCCTCTATGGCTACACCTTC. Its protein is CASSSGDRGLLYGYTF.

This clonotype was observed at least ten times. V gene TRBV29-1 combines with J gene TRBJ2-5, with a tentative D call TRBD2 (7 bases). V was cut by 3 bases and J by 1 base, with 15 bases left in between. This CDR3 is 15 amino acids long. Looked up from germline, CDR1 is SQVTM and CDR2 is ANQGSEA. Here the CDR3 reads CSVDRGGGVQETQYF. CDR3 nucleotides: TGCAGCGTTGACCGAGGAGGGGGGGTCCAAGAGACCCAGTACTTC.

This clonotype has only a few counts. V and J are TRBV28 and TRBJ1-1; the D gene is possibly TRBD1 (6 bases). V was shortened by 6 bases and J by 1 base, with 15 bases between the two germline ends. This CDR3 spans 15 amino acids. Germline V gene data show CDR1 as MDHEN and CDR2 as SYDVKM. CDR3 protein: CASSLRRGPNTEAFF. DNA of the CDR3: TGTGCCAGCAGCCTCCGCCGGGGGCCGAACACTGAAGCTTTCTTT.

This clonotype was counted many times. The V call is TRBV29-1, the J call TRBJ2-1, with D uncertain. Germline-derived CDR1 and CDR2 are SQVTM and ANQGSEA. The length of the CDR3 is 14 residues. The V gene lost 5 bases and the J gene lost 0 bases, with 11 bases spanning the gap. CDR3 sequence: CSVFQQSSYNEQFF. Written as DNA, the CDR3 is TGCAGCGTTTTTCAACAAAGCTCCTACAATGAGCAGTTCTTC.

The chain is built from TRBV3-1 and TRBJ1-4, with a tentative D call TRBD1 (5 bases). Trimming pared 0 bases from V and 16 bases from J, leaving 15 bases between. The CDR3 covers 13 residues. Germline CDR1 is LGHDT and CDR2 is YNNKEL (reference sequence). DNA for the CDR3: TGTGCCAGCAGCCAAGATGGCGGGGGTCACCGGTTTTTT. Residues: CASSQDGGGHRFF.

The chain carries TRBV6-1 and TRBJ2-1, with D unclear. The CDR3 length is 13 residues. The germline V gene encodes CDR1 MNHNS and CDR2 SASEGT. V lost 6 bases and J 0 bases, leaving 6 bases between the germline ends. CDR3 coding DNA: TGTGCCAGCAGACAAGTCTCCTACAATGAGCAGTTCTTC. It codes for CASRQVSYNEQFF.

The chain links TRBV18 to TRBJ1-5; TRBD1 agrees at 7 bases. Losses at the gene ends were 5 bases for V and 0 bases for J; bases not matched to a gene: 13. The CDR3 spans 18 residues. Germline V CDR1 and CDR2: KGHSH, LQKENI. CDR3 in DNA: TGTGCCAGCTCATCAGACAGGGTTCGGTACTCTAGCAATCAGCCCCAGCATTTT. Translated: CASSSDRVRYSSNQPQHF.

This clonotype was found many times. This rearrangement joins TRBV12-3 or TRBV12-4 to TRBJ2-1; 13 bases are a match to TRBD2. Trimming at V came to 6 bases and at J to 6 bases, leaving 5 bases not matched to a gene. CDR3 length: 15 residues. CDR3 loop: CASSPRTSGSNEQFF. The CDR3 bases are TGTGCCAGCAGCCCCAGGACTAGCGGGAGCAATGAGCAGTTCTTC.

This clonotype has only a few counts. V is TRBV7-8 and J is TRBJ2-7, with D unclear. Trimming shortened V by 4 bases and J by 5 bases, and 18 bases separated the two germline ends. Per germline, CDR1 SGHVS and CDR2 FQNEAQ. The CDR3 has 15 residues. For the CDR3, the DNA is TGTGCCAGCAGCTCCACCCATTCACGCCTGGACGAGCAGTACTTC. Its protein is CASSSTHSRLDEQYF.

This rearrangement joins TRBV10-3 to TRBJ2-1; D is unclear. The CDR3 is 15 residues long. Trimming took off 4 bases at V and 6 bases at J, with 16 bases between the two ends. CDR1 is ENHRY and CDR2 is SYGVKD in the germline V gene. This CDR3 reads CAISVAATPTNEQFF. The CDR3, as DNA: TGTGCCATCAGTGTCGCGGCTACCCCCACCAATGAGCAGTTCTTC.

This clonotype has just a few counts. V is TRBV7-9 and J is TRBJ2-5; tentatively, D is TRBD2 (5 bases). Germline V gives CDR1 SEHNR, CDR2 FQNEAQ (reference sequence). Trimming removed 1 base from V and 4 bases from J, with 7 bases in between. The CDR3 is made up of 13 amino acids. The chain's CDR3 is CASSLVLGETQYF. CDR3 nucleotides: TGTGCCAGCAGCTTAGTACTAGGAGAGACCCAGTACTTC.

This clonotype has only a few counts. The chain links TRBV19 to TRBJ2-7; D gene uncertain. Germline CDR1 reads LNHDA; CDR2 reads SQIVND (reference sequence). Between the trimmed V and J ends, which lost 6 bases and 1 base, there was a span of 16 bases. The CDR3 totals 15 residues. CDR3 nucleotides: TGTGCCAGTAGCACCCCCGGAGCTTCGTCCTACGAGCAGTACTTC. This encodes CASSTPGASSYEQYF.

This clonotype was counted a few times. The chain carries TRBV5-1 and TRBJ2-2; the D gene is possibly TRBD1 (5 bases). This CDR3 contains 16 residues. Germline-derived CDR1 and CDR2 are SGHRS and YFSETQ. V was clipped by 1 base and J by 4 bases, with 14 bases between them. CDR3 bases: TGCGCCAGCAGCTTGTTAATTCAGGGTAGCACCGGGGAGCTGTTTTTT. Translated, it gives CASSLLIQGSTGELFF.

V is TRBV20-1 and J is TRBJ2-7, with D maybe TRBD1 (6 bases). The ends were cut back, 3 bases at V and 4 bases at J, with 13 bases in the middle. The length of the CDR3 is 13 residues. Per germline, CDR1 DFQATT and CDR2 SNEGSKA (reference sequence). The CDR3 protein is CSASSGTQYEQYF. CDR3 bases: TGCAGTGCTAGTTCGGGGACACAATACGAGCAGTACTTC.

Here the CDR3 DNA reads TGTGCCAGCAGTTTACCACCCCCCGACAGGCTACAGTACTTC. This gives the protein CASSLPPPDRLQYF. This rearrangement joins TRBV28 to TRBJ2-7; TRBD1 is a possible D gene (6 bases). The CDR3 is 14 amino acids. Trimming shortened V by 2 bases and J by 10 bases, and 18 bases separated the two germline ends. The germline V gene has CDR1 MDHEN and CDR2 SYDVKM.

This clonotype was counted only a few times. The chain employs TRBV28 and TRBJ2-3; D tentatively reads TRBD1 or TRBD2 (5 bases each). CDR3 length equals 14 residues. Looked up from germline, CDR1 is MDHEN and CDR2 is SYDVKM. Trimming removed 6 bases from V and 1 base from J, with 11 bases in between. The CDR3 loop reads CASSPWDRTDTQYF. CDR3 sequence (DNA): TGTGCCAGCAGCCCCTGGGACCGCACAGATACGCAGTATTTT.

This clonotype was counted many times. The rearrangement uses TRBV19 and TRBJ2-7, with 8 bases aligning to TRBD1. V lost 3 bases, J lost 2 bases, and 6 bases stayed unmatched. The germline CDR1 and CDR2 sequences are LNHDA and SQIVND (reference sequence). The CDR3 covers 15 residues. This CDR3 is CASSISGQGAYEQYF. The CDR3 region has the DNA TGTGCCAGTAGTATCTCCGGACAGGGCGCCTACGAGCAGTACTTC.

This chain links TRBV12-3 or TRBV12-4 with TRBJ2-7; TRBD1 is a possible D gene (5 bases). The CDR3 extends over 13 amino acids. V gave up 6 bases and J gave up 6 bases, with 15 bases separating them. CDR3 DNA sequence: TGTGCCAGCAGGCAGGTAGGGGCAGGCGAGCAGTACTTC. Its translation: CASRQVGAGEQYF.

This clonotype was seen only a few times. The chain's CDR3 is CASSVGLAGGHDEQFF. In DNA form, the CDR3 reads TGTGCCAGCAGCGTAGGACTAGCGGGAGGGCACGATGAGCAGTTCTTC. The rearrangement links TRBV9 to TRBJ2-1; 14 bases line up with TRBD2. The CDR3 is 16 amino acids. Per the germline V gene, CDR1 is SGDLS and CDR2 is YYNGEE. V was clipped by 0 bases and J by 8 bases; unmatched bases: 4.

This clonotype was detected many times. The chain uses TRBV29-1 and TRBJ2-2, with a weak D call TRBD1 (7 bases). Trimming removed 6 bases at V and 4 bases at J, with 15 bases between. The CDR3 has 14 residues. The germline V gene encodes CDR1 SQVTM and CDR2 ANQGSEA. The CDR3 DNA reads TGCAGCGTCCGATCGGGGGACAGCACCGGGGAGCTGTTTTTT. Its translation: CSVRSGDSTGELFF.